Listed below are T cell receptor beta chains from one sample, sequenced in a study of cytotoxic CD8 clonotypes in ibrutinib-treated CLL. Profiled with immunoSEQ multiplex PCR; TCRdb holds only in-frame clones, not every one. The table shows some 40,000 clones, with roughly two thirds occurring only once. This specimen consisted of PBMCs, obtained at disease progression, from a patient treated with ibrutinib. The receptor set was obtained from a human donor with chronic lymphocytic leukemia. Both conserved end residues are part of each CDR3. A D gene is named only where the DNA matches it firmly. Size is stated for part of the rows, as once, few or many counts, or as a class when the clone is expanded.

v_call: TRBV5-1
j_call: TRBJ1-4
d_call: TRBD1
clone_size: -
cdr3_aa: CASSLGDRATNEKLFF
cdr3_nt: TGCGCCAGCAGCTTGGGGGACAGGGCAACTAATGAAAAACTGTTTTTT

v_call: TRBV6-6
j_call: TRBJ1-4
d_call: -
clone_size: -
cdr3_aa: CASSYGGRKNEKLFF
cdr3_nt: TGTGCCAGCAGTTACGGGGGACGGAAAAATGAAAAACTGTTTTTT

v_call: TRBV5-8
j_call: TRBJ1-2
d_call: -
clone_size: -
cdr3_aa: CASSLAGRPSSGYTF
cdr3_nt: TGTGCCAGCAGCTTGGCCGGGCGCCCCAGCTCGGGCTACACCTTC

v_call: TRBV27
j_call: TRBJ2-1
d_call: -
clone_size: -
cdr3_aa: CASSRSGRTYNEQFF
cdr3_nt: TGTGCCAGCAGTAGGTCCGGTAGAACCTACAATGAGCAGTTCTTC

v_call: TRBV27
j_call: TRBJ2-1
d_call: TRBD2
clone_size: -
cdr3_aa: CASSLTSGRVYNEQFF
cdr3_nt: TGTGCCAGCAGTTTGACTAGCGGGAGGGTATACAATGAGCAGTTCTTC

v_call: TRBV6-5
j_call: TRBJ2-1
d_call: -
clone_size: once
cdr3_aa: CASSYERRNEQFF
cdr3_nt: TGTGCCAGCAGTTACGAACGCCGCAATGAGCAGTTCTTC

v_call: TRBV5-1
j_call: TRBJ1-1
d_call: TRBD1
clone_size: -
cdr3_aa: CASSVGTGAPGYITEAFF
cdr3_nt: TGCGCCAGCAGCGTGGGGACAGGGGCTCCGGGGTATATCACTGAAGCTTTCTTT

v_call: TRBV4-3
j_call: TRBJ2-2
d_call: -
clone_size: -
cdr3_aa: CASSRYPPLGRISHAGELFF
cdr3_nt: TGCGCCAGCAGCCGATACCCACCGCTCGGGAGAATTAGCCACGCCGGGGAGCTGTTTTTT

v_call: TRBV4-1
j_call: TRBJ1-6
d_call: -
clone_size: -
cdr3_aa: CASSQAQGMGNSPLHF
cdr3_nt: TGCGCCAGCAGCCAAGCCCAGGGAATGGGGAATTCACCCCTCCACTTT

v_call: TRBV7-2
j_call: TRBJ2-1
d_call: -
clone_size: -
cdr3_aa: CASTATREAYNEQFF
cdr3_nt: TGTGCCAGCACCGCCACTCGAGAGGCCTACAATGAGCAGTTCTTC

v_call: TRBV10-3
j_call: TRBJ1-5
d_call: -
clone_size: -
cdr3_aa: CAISTDKDQPQHF
cdr3_nt: TGTGCCATCAGTACGGACAAGGATCAGCCCCAGCATTTT

v_call: TRBV6-5
j_call: TRBJ1-2
d_call: -
clone_size: -
cdr3_aa: CASSYGGNGYTF
cdr3_nt: TGTGCCAGCAGTTACGGCGGGAATGGCTACACCTTC

v_call: TRBV6-1
j_call: TRBJ1-6
d_call: TRBD1
clone_size: -
cdr3_aa: CASIEGQSHNSPLHF
cdr3_nt: TGTGCCAGCATCGAGGGACAGTCCCATAATTCACCCCTCCACTTT

v_call: TRBV7-3
j_call: TRBJ1-1
d_call: TRBD1
clone_size: -
cdr3_aa: CASSAQGSTEAFF
cdr3_nt: TGTGCCAGCAGCGCACAGGGGTCCACTGAAGCTTTCTTT

v_call: TRBV7-9
j_call: TRBJ1-2
d_call: TRBD1
clone_size: -
cdr3_aa: CASSSGQGSAGYTF
cdr3_nt: TGTGCCAGCAGCTCAGGACAGGGTAGCGCTGGCTACACCTTC

v_call: TRBV18
j_call: TRBJ1-2
d_call: TRBD1
clone_size: -
cdr3_aa: CASSPTVDRVYGYTF
cdr3_nt: TGTGCCAGCTCCCCCACCGTGGACAGGGTCTATGGCTACACCTTC

v_call: TRBV30
j_call: TRBJ2-3
d_call: -
clone_size: -
cdr3_aa: CAWSLRGGPTDTQYF
cdr3_nt: TGTGCCTGGAGCCTTAGGGGGGGGCCCACAGATACGCAGTATTTT

v_call: TRBV7-8
j_call: TRBJ2-7
d_call: -
clone_size: -
cdr3_aa: CASSSGVGLPYEQYF
cdr3_nt: TGTGCCAGCAGCTCTGGAGTGGGATTGCCCTACGAGCAGTACTTC

v_call: TRBV11-1
j_call: TRBJ1-6
d_call: TRBD1
clone_size: -
cdr3_aa: CASSFGTGWNSPLHF
cdr3_nt: TGTGCCAGCAGCTTCGGGACAGGGTGGAATTCACCCCTCCACTTT

v_call: TRBV6-5
j_call: TRBJ2-7
d_call: -
clone_size: few
cdr3_aa: CASSYSRQAYEQYF
cdr3_nt: TGTGCCAGCAGTTACTCCCGACAGGCCTACGAGCAGTACTTC

v_call: TRBV2
j_call: TRBJ2-1
d_call: TRBD2
clone_size: -
cdr3_aa: CASSETSGISSEQFF
cdr3_nt: TGTGCCAGCAGTGAGACTAGCGGGATATCAAGTGAGCAGTTCTTC

v_call: TRBV5-6
j_call: TRBJ1-5
d_call: -
clone_size: -
cdr3_aa: CASSLPDQPQHF
cdr3_nt: TGTGCCAGCAGCTTGCCGGATCAGCCCCAGCATTTT

v_call: TRBV10-3
j_call: TRBJ2-3
d_call: TRBD2
clone_size: -
cdr3_aa: CAIREASGSTDTQYF
cdr3_nt: TGTGCCATCAGGGAGGCTAGCGGGAGCACAGATACGCAGTATTTT

v_call: TRBV19
j_call: TRBJ2-7
d_call: TRBD2
clone_size: -
cdr3_aa: CASRGTREYEQYF
cdr3_nt: TGTGCCAGTAGGGGGACTAGAGAATACGAGCAGTACTTC

v_call: TRBV7-8
j_call: TRBJ1-1
d_call: TRBD1
clone_size: -
cdr3_aa: CASSFRDRAEAFF
cdr3_nt: TGTGCCAGCAGCTTTCGGGACAGGGCTGAAGCTTTCTTT

v_call: TRBV27
j_call: TRBJ2-7
d_call: -
clone_size: -
cdr3_aa: CASSGGWGAGFYEQYF
cdr3_nt: TGTGCCAGCAGCGGGGGATGGGGGGCAGGGTTCTACGAGCAGTACTTC

v_call: TRBV5-1
j_call: TRBJ2-7
d_call: -
clone_size: -
cdr3_aa: CASSLVSPGSANEQYF
cdr3_nt: TGCGCCAGCAGCTTGGTCTCACCCGGGAGTGCCAACGAGCAGTACTTC

v_call: TRBV18
j_call: TRBJ1-2
d_call: TRBD1
clone_size: once
cdr3_aa: CASSPLQGNNYGYTF
cdr3_nt: TGTGCCAGCTCACCTTTACAGGGGAACAACTATGGCTACACCTTC

v_call: TRBV9
j_call: TRBJ2-7
d_call: -
clone_size: once
cdr3_aa: CASSEGPSSYEQYF
cdr3_nt: TGTGCCAGCAGCGAGGGACCGAGCTCCTACGAGCAGTACTTC

v_call: TRBV18
j_call: TRBJ1-1
d_call: TRBD1
clone_size: -
cdr3_aa: CASSPLRQGVSDTEAFF
cdr3_nt: TGTGCCAGCTCACCCTTGCGGCAGGGGGTCTCGGACACTGAAGCTTTCTTT

v_call: TRBV7-9
j_call: TRBJ2-1
d_call: TRBD2
clone_size: -
cdr3_aa: CASSFPLAVAGEQFF
cdr3_nt: TGTGCCAGCAGCTTTCCACTAGCGGTGGCGGGTGAGCAGTTCTTC

v_call: TRBV4-3
j_call: TRBJ2-7
d_call: -
clone_size: -
cdr3_aa: CASSQELGRNEQYF
cdr3_nt: TGCGCCAGCAGCCAAGAGTTGGGCCGGAACGAGCAGTACTTC

v_call: TRBV6-5
j_call: TRBJ1-5
d_call: TRBD1
clone_size: -
cdr3_aa: CATQGAKGQPQHF
cdr3_nt: TGTGCCACCCAGGGGGCCAAGGGGCAGCCCCAGCATTTT

v_call: TRBV5-6
j_call: TRBJ2-2
d_call: -
clone_size: medium-sized
cdr3_aa: CASSVIQGNTGELFF
cdr3_nt: TGTGCCAGCAGCGTAATCCAGGGGAACACCGGGGAGCTGTTTTTT

v_call: TRBV7-2
j_call: TRBJ1-3
d_call: -
clone_size: few
cdr3_aa: CASSPQGTASGNTIYF
cdr3_nt: TGTGCCAGCAGCCCCCAAGGGACCGCCTCTGGAAACACCATATATTTT

v_call: TRBV12-5
j_call: TRBJ2-7
d_call: -
clone_size: -
cdr3_aa: CASGFSYEQYF
cdr3_nt: TGTGCTAGTGGTTTCTCCTACGAGCAGTACTTC

v_call: TRBV18
j_call: TRBJ2-4
d_call: -
clone_size: -
cdr3_aa: CASSPSGRQNIQYF
cdr3_nt: TGTGCCAGCTCACCATCTGGGAGACAAAACATTCAGTACTTC

v_call: TRBV9
j_call: TRBJ2-3
d_call: -
clone_size: -
cdr3_aa: CASSVDDRTSRTDTQYF
cdr3_nt: TGTGCCAGCAGCGTAGATGACAGAACAAGCCGCACAGATACGCAGTATTTT

v_call: TRBV14
j_call: TRBJ2-1
d_call: -
clone_size: -
cdr3_aa: CASSQLAIGEQFF
cdr3_nt: TGTGCCAGCAGCCAACTAGCGATCGGTGAGCAGTTCTTC

v_call: TRBV28
j_call: TRBJ2-6
d_call: -
clone_size: -
cdr3_aa: CASSFSWIGGSGANVLTF
cdr3_nt: TGTGCCAGCAGTTTCTCTTGGATTGGGGGCTCTGGGGCCAACGTCCTGACTTTC

v_call: TRBV30
j_call: TRBJ1-2
d_call: -
clone_size: -
cdr3_aa: CAWSVGLYGYTF
cdr3_nt: TGTGCCTGGAGTGTAGGGCTCTATGGCTACACCTTC

v_call: TRBV19
j_call: TRBJ2-4
d_call: TRBD2
clone_size: -
cdr3_aa: CASSNGTSGRGGKNIQYF
cdr3_nt: TGTGCCAGTAGCAACGGGACTAGCGGGAGAGGGGGCAAAAACATTCAGTACTTC

v_call: TRBV7-9
j_call: TRBJ1-1
d_call: -
clone_size: -
cdr3_aa: CASSLGAPYEAFF
cdr3_nt: TGTGCCAGCAGCTTAGGGGCACCCTATGAAGCTTTCTTT

v_call: TRBV6-6
j_call: TRBJ2-7
d_call: TRBD2
clone_size: -
cdr3_aa: CASSIAGGSTYEQYF
cdr3_nt: TGTGCCAGCAGTATAGCGGGAGGATCCACCTACGAGCAGTACTTC

v_call: TRBV29-1
j_call: TRBJ2-7
d_call: -
clone_size: -
cdr3_aa: CSVEQDSYEQYF
cdr3_nt: TGCAGCGTTGAACAGGATTCCTACGAGCAGTACTTC

v_call: TRBV21-1
j_call: TRBJ2-3
d_call: -
clone_size: -
cdr3_aa: CASSKWGGTDTQYF
cdr3_nt: TGTGCCAGCAGCAAATGGGGAGGCACAGATACGCAGTATTTT